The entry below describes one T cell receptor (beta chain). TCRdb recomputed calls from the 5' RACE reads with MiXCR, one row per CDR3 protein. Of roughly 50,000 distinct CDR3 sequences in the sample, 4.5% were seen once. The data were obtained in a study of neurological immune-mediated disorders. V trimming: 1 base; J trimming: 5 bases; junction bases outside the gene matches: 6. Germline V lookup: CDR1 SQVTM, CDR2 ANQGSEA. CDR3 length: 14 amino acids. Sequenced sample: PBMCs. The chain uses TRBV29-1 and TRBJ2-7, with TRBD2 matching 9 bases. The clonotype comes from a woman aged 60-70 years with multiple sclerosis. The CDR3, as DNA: TGCAGCGTTGAAGGCAGTCTAGCGGGACACGAGCAGTACGTC. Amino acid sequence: CSVEGSLAGHEQYV.